A selection of T cell receptor beta chains follows, all from one sample in a study of CXCR3-negative and CXCR3-positive naive CD8 T cells. With the 5' RACE reads reprocessed, TCRdb shows one record per CDR3 protein and no DNA. This listing includes around 90,000 distinct CDR3 sequences. What was sequenced was naive CXCR3- CD8+ T cells from blood. The receptors were sampled from a human donor in good health. Some clones in this sample may be carry-over from other donors' samples. CDR3s include the opening cysteine and the closing phenylalanine or tryptophan. Fields, in order: J gene, V gene, clone size, CDR3 protein. Expanded clones are given a class, and other clones once, few, many or no size at all.

TRBJ2-1 | TRBV28 | - | CASSLRGAIISGEQFF
TRBJ2-1 | TRBV6-1 | - | CASSAGQGPDEQFF
TRBJ1-1 | TRBV29-1 | - | CSVEDPGFLNTEAFF
TRBJ1-1 | TRBV4-1 | - | CASSQDFGVQGAFDTEAFF
TRBJ2-1 | TRBV2 | - | CASNVGWNEQFF
TRBJ2-7 | TRBV20-1 | - | CSARGEGLEQYF
TRBJ1-1 | TRBV20-1 | - | CSALVYTEAFF
TRBJ2-7 | TRBV7-2 | - | CASSELVRWYEQYF
TRBJ1-3 | TRBV20-1 | - | CSAETRGNTIYF
TRBJ2-7 | TRBV5-1 | - | CASSFGTNYEQYF
TRBJ1-6 | TRBV27 | - | CASSLGPERSPLHF
TRBJ2-7 | TRBV28 | - | CASSSGTEAWDEQYF
TRBJ2-7 | TRBV12-5 | - | CASGLVLHEQYF
TRBJ2-3 | TRBV28 | - | CASSLQGARTDTQYF
TRBJ1-2 | TRBV6-6 | - | CASTEDGSYGYTF
TRBJ2-7 | TRBV15 | - | CATSMENRGTAYEQYF
TRBJ2-7 | TRBV7-3 | - | CASSFSGGGYEQHF
TRBJ2-7 | TRBV10-3 | - | CATDAGPGTYEQYF
TRBJ1-2 | TRBV4-3 | - | CASSQDRASYGYTF
TRBJ2-2 | TRBV28 | - | CASSRELEVTGELFF
TRBJ2-7 | TRBV20-1 | - | CSARDPTGWFEQYF
TRBJ2-7 | TRBV28 | - | CASSLGAEQYF
TRBJ2-2 | TRBV5-4 | - | CANSLYKHHLRELFF
TRBJ1-6 | TRBV4-1 | - | CASREADSYNSPLHF
TRBJ2-5 | TRBV6-6 | - | CASSYPGPRETQYF
TRBJ2-7 | TRBV20-1 | - | CTCSVYSGGDYEQYF
TRBJ2-7 | TRBV20-1 | - | CSARDDPGEQYF
TRBJ2-4 | TRBV7-8 | - | CASSASGTEKNIQYF
TRBJ1-2 | TRBV5-1 | medium-sized | CASSPWTDGNLYGYTF
TRBJ2-5 | TRBV13 | - | CASSANRHQETQYF
TRBJ1-1 | TRBV11-3 | - | CASSYPDRDTEAFF
TRBJ2-1 | TRBV5-8 | - | CASSLAGVRHNEQFF
TRBJ2-1 | TRBV5-6 | - | CASSTGHHNEQFF
TRBJ1-2 | TRBV29-1 | - | CSVEADSWNYGYTF
TRBJ2-7 | TRBV20-1 | - | CSALDRASYEQYF
TRBJ2-1 | TRBV7-3 | - | CASSLLSGIPGDEQFF
TRBJ2-7 | TRBV19 | - | CASSIAPAYEQYF
TRBJ1-1 | TRBV9 | - | CASSALRGQAIGTEAFF
TRBJ2-1 | TRBV5-1 | - | CASSLPVYNEQFF
TRBJ2-3 | TRBV7-3 | - | CASSSAGGEDTQYF
TRBJ1-1 | TRBV30 | - | CAWTTGRLMNTEAFF
TRBJ2-5 | TRBV7-3 | - | CASSQGGETQYF
TRBJ2-3 | TRBV7-3 | - | CASSLVSTDTQYF
TRBJ2-7 | TRBV29-1 | - | CSVGRKLDPTGYDYEQYF
TRBJ2-7 | TRBV4-2 | - | CASSQEIGGGYEQYF
TRBJ2-1 | TRBV6-5 | - | CASSPGLGPHNEQFF